This TCR beta chain was observed in a study of radiation and T cells in renal cell carcinoma. Profiled with immunoSEQ multiplex PCR; TCRdb holds only in-frame clones, not every one. Here the sample spans 150,000 to 180,000 clones, approximately 90% being singletons. Described time point: blood 2 weeks post-SBRT. Treatment described: 15 Gy SBRT to primary tumor, nephrectomy 4 weeks later. Trimming cost V 0 bases and J 1 base, with 9 bases left between them. CDR3 size: 15 residues. Germline V lookup: CDR1 SEHNR, CDR2 FQNEAQ (reference sequence). V gene TRBV7-9 combines with J gene TRBJ1-1; D not certain. Sequenced here: blood, sampled from a patient whose treatment included radiotherapy and nephrectomy. The source is a woman between 45 and 65 years old with renal cell carcinoma. Here the CDR3 DNA reads TGTGCCAGCAGCTTAGCGTCGGCAGAGAACACTGAAGCTTTCTTT. Amino acid sequence: CASSLASAENTEAFF. The variable domain in full, completed from reference TRBV7-9 and TRBJ1-1, reads DTGVSQNPRHKITKRGQNVTFRCDPISEHNRLYWYRQTLGQGPEFLTYFQNEAQLEKSRLLSDRFSAERPKGSFSTLEIQRTEQGDSAMYLCASSLASAENTEAFFGQGTRLTVV.